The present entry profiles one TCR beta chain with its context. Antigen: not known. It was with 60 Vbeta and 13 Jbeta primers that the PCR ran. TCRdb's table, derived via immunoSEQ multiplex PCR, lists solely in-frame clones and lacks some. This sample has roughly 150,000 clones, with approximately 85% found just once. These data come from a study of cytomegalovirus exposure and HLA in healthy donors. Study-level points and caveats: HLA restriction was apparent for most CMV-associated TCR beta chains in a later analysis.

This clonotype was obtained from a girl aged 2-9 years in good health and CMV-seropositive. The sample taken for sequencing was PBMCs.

The CDR3 spells CSVSGYGYTF. CDR3 DNA sequence: TGTTCCGTATCGGGCTATGGCTACACCTTC. V and J are TRBV30 and TRBJ1-2; D ambiguous. This CDR3 has 10 amino acids. Germline CDR1 GTSNPN, CDR2 SVGIG (reference sequence).